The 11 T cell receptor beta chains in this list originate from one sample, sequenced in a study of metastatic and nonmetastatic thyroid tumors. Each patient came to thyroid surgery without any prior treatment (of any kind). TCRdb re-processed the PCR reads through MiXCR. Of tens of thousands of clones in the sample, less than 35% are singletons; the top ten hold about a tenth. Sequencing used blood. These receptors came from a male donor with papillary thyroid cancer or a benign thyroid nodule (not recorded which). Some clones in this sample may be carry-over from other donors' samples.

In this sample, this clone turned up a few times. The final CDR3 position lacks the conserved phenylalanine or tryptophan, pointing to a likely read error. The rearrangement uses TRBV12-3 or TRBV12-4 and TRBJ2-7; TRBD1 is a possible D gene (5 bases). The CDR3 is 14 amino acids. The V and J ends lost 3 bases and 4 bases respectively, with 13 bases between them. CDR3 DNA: TGTGCCAGCAGTTTGATGGACAAGCCATACGAGCAGTACCTC. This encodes CASSLMDKPYEQYL.

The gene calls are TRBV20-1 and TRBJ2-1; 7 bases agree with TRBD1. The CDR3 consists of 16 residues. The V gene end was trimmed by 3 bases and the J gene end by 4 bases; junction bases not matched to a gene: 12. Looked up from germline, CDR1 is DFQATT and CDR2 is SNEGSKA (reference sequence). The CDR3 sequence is CSARSTTGEGYNEQFF. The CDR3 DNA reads TGCAGTGCTAGGTCTACCACAGGGGAAGGGTACAATGAGCAGTTCTTC.

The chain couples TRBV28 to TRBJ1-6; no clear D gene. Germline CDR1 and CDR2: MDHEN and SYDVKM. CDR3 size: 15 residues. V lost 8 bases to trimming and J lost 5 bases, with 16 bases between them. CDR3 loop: CASLQSAGNNSPLHF. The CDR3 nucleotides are TGTGCCAGCCTTCAAAGTGCGGGGAATAATTCACCCCTCCACTTT.

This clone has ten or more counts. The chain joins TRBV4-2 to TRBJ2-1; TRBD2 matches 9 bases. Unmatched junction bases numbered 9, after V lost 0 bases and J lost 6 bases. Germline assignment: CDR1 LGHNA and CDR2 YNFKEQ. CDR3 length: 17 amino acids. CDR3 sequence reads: CASSQDRAGGPGNEQFF. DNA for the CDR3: TGTGCCAGCAGCCAAGATCGGGCGGGAGGGCCGGGCAATGAGCAGTTCTTC.

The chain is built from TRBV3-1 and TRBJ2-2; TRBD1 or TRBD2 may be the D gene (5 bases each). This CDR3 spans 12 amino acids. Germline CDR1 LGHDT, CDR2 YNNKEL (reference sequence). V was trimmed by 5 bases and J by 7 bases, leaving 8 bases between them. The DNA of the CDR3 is TGTGCCAGCAGCGAGGGGAGCGGGGAGCTGTTTTTT. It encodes CASSEGSGELFF.

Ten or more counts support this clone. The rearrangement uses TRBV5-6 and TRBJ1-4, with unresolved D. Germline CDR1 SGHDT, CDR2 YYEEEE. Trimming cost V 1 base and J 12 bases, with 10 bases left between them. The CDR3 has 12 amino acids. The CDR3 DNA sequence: TGTGCCAGCAGCTTGATGCAGCGTGAACTGTTTTTT. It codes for CASSLMQRELFF.

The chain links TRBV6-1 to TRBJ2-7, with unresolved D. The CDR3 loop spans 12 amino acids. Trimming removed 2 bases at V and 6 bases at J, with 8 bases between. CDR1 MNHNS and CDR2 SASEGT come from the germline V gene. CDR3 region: CASSERTGEQYF. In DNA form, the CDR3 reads TGTGCCAGCAGTGAACGCACTGGCGAGCAGTACTTC.

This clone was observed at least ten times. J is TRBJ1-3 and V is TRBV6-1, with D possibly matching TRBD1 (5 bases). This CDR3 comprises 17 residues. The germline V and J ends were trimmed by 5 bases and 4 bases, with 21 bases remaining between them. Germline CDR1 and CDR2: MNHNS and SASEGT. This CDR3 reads CASSRGNLQEPGNTIYF. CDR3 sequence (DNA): TGTGCCAGCAGTAGGGGAAATTTGCAGGAGCCAGGAAACACCATATATTTT.

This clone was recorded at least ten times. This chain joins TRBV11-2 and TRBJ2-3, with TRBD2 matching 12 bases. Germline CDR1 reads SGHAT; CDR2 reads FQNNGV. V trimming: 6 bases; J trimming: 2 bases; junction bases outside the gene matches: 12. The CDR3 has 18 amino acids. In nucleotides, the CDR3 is TGTGCCAGCAGGAAGAGACTAGCGGGGGCCCTAGACACAGATACGCAGTATTTT. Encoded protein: CASRKRLAGALDTDTQYF. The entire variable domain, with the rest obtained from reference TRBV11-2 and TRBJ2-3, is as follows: EAGVAQSPRYKIIEKRQSVAFWCNPISGHATLYWYQQILGQGPKLLIQFQNNGVVDDSQLPKDRFSAERLKGVDSTLKIQPAKLEDSAVYLCASRKRLAGALDTDTQYFGPGTRLTVL.

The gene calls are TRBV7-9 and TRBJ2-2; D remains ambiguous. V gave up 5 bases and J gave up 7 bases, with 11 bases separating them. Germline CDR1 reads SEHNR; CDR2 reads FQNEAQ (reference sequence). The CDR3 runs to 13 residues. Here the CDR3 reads CASSPQVHGELFF. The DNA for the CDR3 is TGTGCCAGCAGCCCCCAGGTACACGGGGAGCTGTTTTTT.

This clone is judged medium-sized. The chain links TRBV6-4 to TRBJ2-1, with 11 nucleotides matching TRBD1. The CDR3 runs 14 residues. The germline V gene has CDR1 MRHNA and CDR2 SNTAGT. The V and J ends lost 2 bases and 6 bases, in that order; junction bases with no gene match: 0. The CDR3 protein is CASSDGTGGNEQFF. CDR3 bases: TGTGCCAGCAGTGACGGGACAGGGGGCAATGAGCAGTTCTTC.